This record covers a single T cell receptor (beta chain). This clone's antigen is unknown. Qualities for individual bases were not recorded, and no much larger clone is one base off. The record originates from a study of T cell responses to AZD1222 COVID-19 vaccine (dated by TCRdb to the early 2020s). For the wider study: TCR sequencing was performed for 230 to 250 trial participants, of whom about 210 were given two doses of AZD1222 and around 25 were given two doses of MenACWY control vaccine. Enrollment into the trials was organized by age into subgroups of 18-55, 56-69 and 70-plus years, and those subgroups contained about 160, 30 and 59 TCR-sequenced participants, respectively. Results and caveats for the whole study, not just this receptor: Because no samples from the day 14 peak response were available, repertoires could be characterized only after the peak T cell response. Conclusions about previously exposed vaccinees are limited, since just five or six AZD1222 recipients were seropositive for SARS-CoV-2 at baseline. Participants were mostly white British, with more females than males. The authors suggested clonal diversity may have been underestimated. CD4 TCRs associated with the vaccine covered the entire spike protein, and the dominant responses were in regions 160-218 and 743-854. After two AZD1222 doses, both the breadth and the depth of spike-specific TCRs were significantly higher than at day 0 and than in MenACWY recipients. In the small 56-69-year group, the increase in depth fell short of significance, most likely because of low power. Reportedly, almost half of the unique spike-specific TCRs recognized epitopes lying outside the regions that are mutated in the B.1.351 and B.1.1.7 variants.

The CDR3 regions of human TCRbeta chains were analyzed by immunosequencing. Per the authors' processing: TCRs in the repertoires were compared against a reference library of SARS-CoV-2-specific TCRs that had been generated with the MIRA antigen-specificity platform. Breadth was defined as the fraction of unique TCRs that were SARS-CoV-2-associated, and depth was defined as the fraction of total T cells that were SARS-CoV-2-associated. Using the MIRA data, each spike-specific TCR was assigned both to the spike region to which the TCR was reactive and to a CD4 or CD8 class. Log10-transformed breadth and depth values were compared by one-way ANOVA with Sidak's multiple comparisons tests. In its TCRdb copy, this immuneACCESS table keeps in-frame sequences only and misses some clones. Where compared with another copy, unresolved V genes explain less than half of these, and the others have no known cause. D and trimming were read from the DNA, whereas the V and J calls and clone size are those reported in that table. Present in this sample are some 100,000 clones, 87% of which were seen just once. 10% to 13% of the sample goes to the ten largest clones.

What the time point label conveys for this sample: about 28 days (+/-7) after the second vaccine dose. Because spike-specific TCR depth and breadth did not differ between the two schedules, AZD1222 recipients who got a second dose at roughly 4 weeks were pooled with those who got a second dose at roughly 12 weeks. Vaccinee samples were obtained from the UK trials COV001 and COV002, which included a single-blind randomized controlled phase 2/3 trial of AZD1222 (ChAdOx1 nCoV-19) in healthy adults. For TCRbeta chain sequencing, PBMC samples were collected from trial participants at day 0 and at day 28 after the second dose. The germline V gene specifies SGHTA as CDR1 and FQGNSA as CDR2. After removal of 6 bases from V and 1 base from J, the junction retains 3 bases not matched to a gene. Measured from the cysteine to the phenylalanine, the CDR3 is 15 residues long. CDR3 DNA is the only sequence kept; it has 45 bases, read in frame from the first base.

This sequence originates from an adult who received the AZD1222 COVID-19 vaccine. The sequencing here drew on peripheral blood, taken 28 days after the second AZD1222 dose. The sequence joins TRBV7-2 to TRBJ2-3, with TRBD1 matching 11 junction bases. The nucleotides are TGTGCCAGCAGGCGGACAGGGGGCGGCACAGATACGCAGTATTTT. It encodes CASRRTGGGTDTQYF.